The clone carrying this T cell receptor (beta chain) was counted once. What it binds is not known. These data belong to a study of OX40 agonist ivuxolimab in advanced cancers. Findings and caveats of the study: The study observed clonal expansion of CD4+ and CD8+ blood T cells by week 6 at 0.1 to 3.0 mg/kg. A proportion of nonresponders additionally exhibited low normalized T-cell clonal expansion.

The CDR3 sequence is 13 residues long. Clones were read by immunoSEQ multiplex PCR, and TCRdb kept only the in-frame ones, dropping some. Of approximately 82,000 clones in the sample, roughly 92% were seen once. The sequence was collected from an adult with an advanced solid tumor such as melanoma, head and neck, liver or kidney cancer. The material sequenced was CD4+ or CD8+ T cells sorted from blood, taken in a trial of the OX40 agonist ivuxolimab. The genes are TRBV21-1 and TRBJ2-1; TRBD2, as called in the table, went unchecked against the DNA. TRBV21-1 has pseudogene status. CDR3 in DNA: TGTGCCAGCAGCAAGGCGGCGGGGAGGCCGCCCTTCTTC. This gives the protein CASSKAAGRPPFF.